The 10 T cell receptor beta chains below all came from one sample that was sequenced in a study of cytomegalovirus exposure and HLA in healthy donors. The repertoire was sequenced with immunoSEQ multiplex PCR; TCRdb's copy has only in-frame clones and lacks some. Here the sample spans some 130,000 clones, 80% to 90% being singletons. Sample: PBMCs. The receptor source for this set is a woman aged 25 to 39 in good health and CMV-seronegative.

In its sample, this clone was seen many times. The genes are TRBV28 and TRBJ1-2, with 8 bases aligning to TRBD1. Trimming at V came to 2 bases and at J to 2 bases, leaving 4 bases not matched to a gene. CDR3 length: 15 amino acids. Germline loops: CDR1 MDHEN, CDR2 SYDVKM. The CDR3: CASSLRTGWNYGYTF. The CDR3 bases are TGTGCCAGCAGTTTACGGACAGGGTGGAACTATGGCTACACCTTC.

The chain links TRBV2 to TRBJ2-2; D is uncertain. The CDR3 consists of 13 residues. Germline CDR1 SNHLY, CDR2 FYNNEI. V lost 4 bases, J lost 5 bases, and 8 bases lay in between. The CDR3 DNA follows: TGTGCCAGCAGTGCGGAGTCGACCGGGGAGCTGTTTTTT. Its translation: CASSAESTGELFF.

The V and J genes are TRBV27 and TRBJ2-7; a weak D match, TRBD2 (6 bases). Germline CDR1 and CDR2: MNHEY and SMNVEV (reference sequence). There are 14 residues in the CDR3. With 6 bases removed from V and 1 base from J, the gap between germline ends came to 13 bases. CDR3 residues: CASRTLAGSYEQYF. CDR3 DNA: TGTGCCAGCAGAACCCTGGCGGGGTCCTACGAGCAGTACTTC.

The chain employs TRBV6-5 and TRBJ1-1; D gene ambiguous. This CDR3 contains 16 residues. Germline-derived CDR1 and CDR2 are MNHEY and SVGAGI. Trimming shortened V by 0 bases and J by 2 bases, and 13 bases separated the two germline ends. The CDR3: CASSYSVSAGNTEAFF. CDR3 nucleotides: TGTGCCAGCAGTTACTCGGTTTCGGCGGGAAACACTGAAGCTTTCTTT.

The rearrangement uses TRBV28 and TRBJ1-3, with 7 bases fitting TRBD1. This CDR3 has 16 residues. The V gene's germline CDR1 is MDHEN and CDR2 SYDVKM. Unmatched junction bases numbered 8, after V lost 6 bases and J lost 0 bases. The CDR3 nucleotides read TGTGCCAGCAGAGGGACAGCCTACCCCTCTGGAAACACCATATATTTT. It codes for CASRGTAYPSGNTIYF.

The chain couples TRBV19 to TRBJ2-4; 9 nucleotides match TRBD1. CDR1 LNHDA and CDR2 SQIVND come from the germline V gene (reference sequence). J gave up 2 bases and V 4 bases, and 3 bases lay outside the gene matches. The CDR3 contains 15 residues. The CDR3 loop reads CASSTGTGTKNIQYF. The DNA of the CDR3 is TGTGCCAGTAGTACCGGGACAGGGACCAAAAACATTCAGTACTTC.

The rearrangement joins TRBV5-8 to TRBJ1-5, with TRBD1 matching 7 bases. V lost 4 bases and J lost 0; bases outside the gene matches: 7. CDR3 length: 16 amino acids. Germline CDR1 reads SGHTS; CDR2 reads YDEGEE. This chain's CDR3 is CASSEGTEYSNQPQHF. Here the CDR3 DNA reads TGTGCCAGCAGCGAGGGGACAGAATATAGCAATCAGCCCCAGCATTTT.

This rearrangement joins TRBV10-3 to TRBJ1-1, with TRBD1 matching over 8 bases. The germline gives CDR1 ENHRY, CDR2 SYGVKD. V was clipped by 7 bases and J by 4 bases; unmatched bases: 8. CDR3 length equals 14 residues. CDR3 sequence: CAIKSQQGGTEAFF. In nucleotides, the CDR3 is TGTGCCATCAAGTCTCAACAGGGGGGCACTGAAGCTTTCTTT.

The chain recombines TRBV5-1 with TRBJ2-5; 9 nucleotides line up with TRBD1. The CDR3 extends over 15 amino acids. Germline-derived CDR1 and CDR2 are SGHRS and YFSETQ. V was pared by 0 bases and J by 5 bases, with 5 bases of the junction left unmatched. DNA for the CDR3: TGCGCCAGCAGCTTGGGACAGGGGGTTTCGGAGACCCAGTACTTC. Amino acids: CASSLGQGVSETQYF.

This sequence joins TRBV11-2 and TRBJ2-7, with D maybe TRBD2 (6 bases). In germline, CDR1 is SGHAT, CDR2 FQNNGV. The V gene lost 5 bases and the J gene lost 2 bases, with 19 bases spanning the gap. The CDR3 has 16 amino acids. CDR3: CASSPRERAGTYEQYF. CDR3 in DNA: TGTGCCAGCAGCCCCAGGGAGAGGGCGGGGACCTACGAGCAGTACTTC.